Following are 32 T cell receptor beta chains from one sample sequenced in a study of blood T cell repertoires in COVID-19. The repertoire was sequenced with immunoSEQ multiplex PCR; TCRdb's copy has only in-frame clones and lacks some. In the table there are about 230,000 clones, roughly four fifths of which are singletons. Sequenced sample: peripheral blood. The receptor set was obtained from a man aged 50 or older with active or convalescent COVID-19.

V usage is TRBV6-5 and J usage is TRBJ2-3; D is perhaps TRBD1 (6 bases). CDR3 size: 15 residues. Germline V gene sequence: CDR1 MNHEY, CDR2 SVGAGI. The V gene lost 11 bases and the J gene lost 4 bases, with 22 bases spanning the gap. The CDR3 bases are TGTGCCGCCAAGGGGGAAGGCCAGGCCGCAGATACGCAGTATTTT. Protein: CAAKGEGQAADTQYF.

This sequence joins TRBV7-2 and TRBJ2-7; 8 bases match TRBD2. CDR1 is SGHTA and CDR2 is FQGNSA in the germline V gene. This CDR3 is built from 16 residues. Unmatched junction bases numbered 13, after V lost 5 bases and J lost 4 bases. The CDR3 sequence: CASSADRTGGGYEQYF. The CDR3 DNA reads TGTGCCAGCAGCGCAGACCGAACGGGAGGGGGTTACGAGCAGTACTTC. The entire variable domain, with the rest obtained from reference TRBV7-2 and TRBJ2-7, is as follows: GAGVSQSPSNKVTEKGKDVELRCDPISGHTALYWYRQSLGQGLEFLIYFQGNSAPDKSGLPSDRFSAERTGGSVSTLTIQRTQQEDSAVYLCASSADRTGGGYEQYFGPGTRLTVT.

The gene calls are TRBV29-1 and TRBJ2-7; TRBD1 is a possible D gene (6 bases). There are 12 residues in the CDR3. From germline, CDR1 is SQVTM and CDR2 ANQGSEA. Trimming stripped 6 bases from V and 7 bases from J, with 16 bases between. The chain's CDR3 is CSVRAHDREQYF. In DNA, the CDR3 is TGCAGCGTGAGAGCCCATGACAGGGAGCAGTACTTC.

The chain uses TRBV6-1 and TRBJ2-1, with TRBD1 as a possible D gene (5 bases). Germline CDR1 is MNHNS and CDR2 is SASEGT. This CDR3 has 18 residues. V was cut by 1 base and J by 0 bases, with 16 bases left in between. The CDR3 spells CASSEVARGYSSYNEQFF. The CDR3 DNA follows: TGTGCCAGCAGTGAAGTGGCAAGGGGCTATAGCTCCTACAATGAGCAGTTCTTC.

The V and J genes are TRBV7-9 and TRBJ1-1; 7 bases map to TRBD1. With V trimmed by 5 bases and J by 3 bases, 6 bases remained unmatched. Germline V CDR1 and CDR2: SEHNR, FQNEAQ (reference sequence). The CDR3 sequence is 14 residues long. CDR3 bases: TGTGCCAGCAGCGAACAGGGGTCTGACACTGAAGCTTTCTTT. This translates into CASSEQGSDTEAFF.

The gene calls are TRBV5-1 and TRBJ2-7, with 7 bases matching TRBD1. Germline V gene sequence: CDR1 SGHRS, CDR2 YFSETQ. CDR3 length equals 14 residues. V gave up 4 bases and J gave up 2 bases; unmatched junction bases: 6. The CDR3 loop reads CASSPQGGAYEQYF. The DNA of the CDR3 is TGCGCCAGCAGCCCCCAAGGGGGCGCCTACGAGCAGTACTTC.

The count of this clone is one. The V gene is TRBV9, the J gene TRBJ1-3; tentative D call: TRBD1 (6 bases). The CDR3 runs to 14 residues. Germline lookup yields CDR1 SGDLS and CDR2 YYNGEE. Trimming stripped 2 bases from V and 4 bases from J, with 10 bases between. Written as DNA, the CDR3 is TGTGCCAGCAGCGTCCGGACAGAAGGAAACACCATATATTTT. The encoded protein is CASSVRTEGNTIYF.

V is TRBV19 and J is TRBJ1-1; D unresolved. V shed 9 bases and J shed 6 bases, with 17 bases lying between them. Germline loops: CDR1 LNHDA, CDR2 SQIVND (reference sequence). CDR3 length: 13 residues. The CDR3 region is CASSRDLDPEAFF. The CDR3 DNA follows: TGTGCCAGCTCCCGGGATCTGGATCCTGAAGCTTTCTTT.

In DNA form, the CDR3 reads TGTGCCAGAAGCTTTTTGGGGAGCGCCTATAATTCACCCCTCCACTTT. The encoded protein is CARSFLGSAYNSPLHF. J is TRBJ1-6 and V is TRBV5-3; D is ambiguous. TRBV5-3 is assigned to the ORF class and has an uncertain function. The CDR3 sequence is 16 residues long. Between the trimmed V and J ends, which lost 2 bases and 2 bases, there was a span of 11 bases.

This rearrangement joins TRBV30 to TRBJ2-1; D is perhaps TRBD1 (6 bases). Germline values: CDR1 GTSNPN, CDR2 SVGIG (reference sequence). V lost 0 bases and J lost 3, with 12 bases in between. The CDR3 totals 15 residues. The DNA for the CDR3 is TGTGCCTGGAGTGTAGCAGGGGTTGGCTACAATGAGCAGTTCTTC. Amino acid sequence: CAWSVAGVGYNEQFF.

J is TRBJ1-4 and V is TRBV11-2; TRBD1 aligns across 9 bases. Germline V gene data show CDR1 as SGHAT and CDR2 as FQNNGV. V was pared by 0 bases and J by 8 bases, with 7 bases of the junction left unmatched. This CDR3 has 16 amino acids. The CDR3 nucleotides read TGTGCCAGCAGCTTAGATCAAGACAGGGGGACCGAAAAACTGTTTTTT. This encodes CASSLDQDRGTEKLFF.

Concerning this clone: A read error may explain this, as a much larger clone is one base away. This sample also contains other DNA sequences that code for the same CDR3. The V gene is TRBV19, the J gene TRBJ1-5; D gene unclear. The CDR3 runs 13 residues. V was trimmed by 0 bases and J by 7 bases, leaving 7 bases between them. The germline gives CDR1 LNHDA, CDR2 SQIVND (reference sequence). The CDR3 region has the DNA TGTGCCAGTAGTATAGATCGGGGACAGCCCCAGCATTTT. It codes for CASSIDRGQPQHF. Complete variable domain (other parts from reference TRBV19 and TRBJ1-5): DGGITQSPKYLFRKEGQNVTLSCEQNLNHDAMYWYRQDPGQGLRLIYYSQIVNDFQKGDIAEGYSVSREKKESFPLTVTSAQKNPTAFYLCASSIDRGQPQHFGDGTRLSIL.

This sequence joins TRBV5-1 and TRBJ1-4; D unresolved. Trimming took off 2 bases at V and 8 bases at J, with 7 bases between the two ends. CDR3 length: 12 amino acids. CDR1 and CDR2 (germline): SGHRS, YFSETQ. This CDR3 is CASSFGEEKLFF. DNA for the CDR3: TGCGCCAGCAGCTTCGGGGAGGAAAAACTGTTTTTT.

This clone was counted once. Here the CDR3 reads CASSRTVNYEQYF. Written as DNA, the CDR3 is TGTGCCAGTAGCCGGACAGTGAACTACGAGCAGTACTTC. This sequence joins TRBV19 and TRBJ2-7; tentative D call: TRBD1 (6 bases). Deletions cut 6 bases from V and 3 bases from J, with 12 bases between. The CDR3 spans 13 residues. Germline CDR1 and CDR2: LNHDA and SQIVND (reference sequence).

The V call is TRBV30, the J call TRBJ2-6; 9 bases are a match to TRBD1. The V and J ends lost 0 bases and 0 bases, in that order; junction bases with no gene match: 3. The CDR3 loop spans 17 amino acids. Germline loops: CDR1 GTSNPN, CDR2 SVGIG (reference sequence). The CDR3 DNA sequence: TGTGCCTGGAGTGTCGACAGGGGGGACTCTGGGGCCAACGTCCTGACTTTC. Translating gives CAWSVDRGDSGANVLTF.

The rearrangement links TRBV9 to TRBJ2-1; a weak D match, TRBD2 (6 bases). V was pared by 4 bases and J by 9 bases, with 23 bases between. Germline-derived CDR1 and CDR2 are SGDLS and YYNGEE. The CDR3 loop spans 16 amino acids. The CDR3 reads CASSLGSGTGWGEQFF. The CDR3 nucleotides read TGTGCCAGCAGCCTGGGTTCCGGGACTGGGTGGGGTGAGCAGTTCTTC.

V is TRBV2 and J is TRBJ1-2; 9 bases map to TRBD1. Germline loops: CDR1 SNHLY, CDR2 FYNNEI. Losses at the gene ends were 2 bases for V and 6 bases for J; bases not matched to a gene: 4. CDR3 length: 14 amino acids. CDR3 protein: CASSEWGDRDGYTF. CDR3 nucleotide sequence: TGTGCCAGCAGTGAATGGGGGGACAGGGATGGCTACACCTTC.

The chain links TRBV28 to TRBJ1-1, with unresolved D. There are 15 residues in the CDR3. CDR1 and CDR2 (germline): MDHEN, SYDVKM. Trimming shortened V by 3 bases and J by 1 base, and 12 bases separated the two germline ends. The DNA for the CDR3 is TGTGCCAGCAGTTTGTTGGAGGCGCCGAACACTGAAGCTTTCTTT. Protein: CASSLLEAPNTEAFF.

The chain has TRBV7-9 and TRBJ1-1; no reliable D call. Trimming cost V 4 bases and J 3 bases, with 12 bases left between them. From germline, CDR1 is SEHNR and CDR2 FQNEAQ (reference sequence). CDR3 length: 14 amino acids. In DNA, the CDR3 is TGTGCCAGCAGCTCTTCCCAACAGTACACTGAAGCTTTCTTT. Translation: CASSSSQQYTEAFF.

V is TRBV2 and J is TRBJ2-7; TRBD2 matches 9 bases. Losses at the gene ends were 1 base for V and 3 bases for J; bases not matched to a gene: 7. The length of the CDR3 is 16 residues. Germline CDR1 is SNHLY and CDR2 is FYNNEI. Here the CDR3 reads CASSEVVSGGLYEQYF. Written as DNA, the CDR3 is TGTGCCAGCAGTGAAGTTGTTAGCGGGGGCCTCTACGAGCAGTACTTC.

The chain carries TRBV2 and TRBJ1-3; 9 bases map to TRBD1. The CDR3 sequence is 17 residues long. CDR1 SNHLY and CDR2 FYNNEI come from the germline V gene. J lost 0 bases, V lost 0 bases, and 3 bases had no gene match. CDR3 region: CASSEAGTGTSGNTIYF. Here the CDR3 DNA reads TGTGCCAGCAGTGAAGCGGGGACAGGGACCTCTGGAAACACCATATATTTT.

The rearrangement joins TRBV5-6 to TRBJ1-2; TRBD1 agrees at 8 bases. The CDR3 loop spans 13 amino acids. Unmatched junction bases numbered 5, after V lost 0 bases and J lost 10 bases. Germline values: CDR1 SGHDT, CDR2 YYEEEE. The CDR3, as DNA: TGTGCCAGCAGCTTGGGGACAGGGAGGGACTACACCTTC. Its protein is CASSLGTGRDYTF.

Note on this clone: The junction and the germline gene differ at one end; a read error may be behind it. The chain joins TRBV7-9 to TRBJ1-1, with TRBD1 matching over 7 bases. The CDR3 length is 13 residues. Germline assignment: CDR1 SEHNR and CDR2 FQNEAQ (reference sequence). This CDR3 is CASSLVTPQDRIF. CDR3 DNA sequence: TGTGCCAGCAGCTTAGTAACCCCCCAGGACAGGATCTTT.

V is TRBV29-1 and J is TRBJ2-5; 9 nucleotides line up with TRBD1. This CDR3 spans 13 amino acids. V was pared by 6 bases and J by 7 bases, with 9 bases of the junction left unmatched. Germline CDR1 is SQVTM and CDR2 is ANQGSEA. The CDR3 region is CSVPDRGTGTQYF. In nucleotides, the CDR3 is TGCAGCGTCCCAGACAGGGGGACGGGGACCCAGTACTTC. Full variable domain (outside the CDR3, taken from reference TRBV29-1 and TRBJ2-5): SAVISQKPSRDICQRGTSLTIQCQVDSQVTMMFWYRQQPGQSLTLIATANQGSEATYESGFVIDKFPISRPNLTFSTLTVSNMSPEDSSIYLCSVPDRGTGTQYFGPGTRLLVL.

The chain has TRBV7-9 and TRBJ2-7, with D perhaps TRBD1 (6 bases). The CDR3 length is 14 residues. V was cut by 8 bases and J by 7 bases, with 21 bases left in between. CDR1 and CDR2 from the germline V gene are SEHNR and FQNEAQ (reference sequence). The CDR3 sequence: CASGPPRQVREQYF. Here the CDR3 DNA reads TGTGCCAGCGGCCCCCCGAGACAGGTTAGGGAGCAGTACTTC.

The chain joins TRBV2 to TRBJ1-1; TRBD1 agrees at 11 bases. This CDR3 is built from 17 residues. V shed 5 bases and J 0 bases; nucleotides not matched to a gene: 8. Per the germline V gene, CDR1 is SNHLY and CDR2 is FYNNEI. The CDR3 DNA sequence: TGTGCCAGCAGTCCTCCCCCGGGACAGGGGGTGAACACTGAAGCTTTCTTT. Its translation is CASSPPPGQGVNTEAFF.

The chain links TRBV6-4 to TRBJ1-1, with a weak D call TRBD1 (5 bases). CDR3 length equals 14 residues. Trimming took 7 bases from V and 0 from J, leaving 12 bases between them. The germline V gene encodes CDR1 MRHNA and CDR2 SNTAGT. For the CDR3, the DNA is TGTGCCAGCAACCTGACAGCCATGAACACTGAAGCTTTCTTT. It yields the protein CASNLTAMNTEAFF.

CDR3 in amino acids: CASTGTSIYEQYF. In DNA, the CDR3 is TGTGCCAGCACCGGGACATCCATTTACGAGCAGTACTTC. The chain carries TRBV6-1 and TRBJ2-7; D perhaps matches TRBD1 (6 bases). The CDR3 totals 13 residues. Germline V lookup: CDR1 MNHNS, CDR2 SASEGT. The V gene lost 7 bases and the J gene lost 4 bases, with 14 bases spanning the gap.

The chain couples TRBV7-2 to TRBJ2-7; 8 bases line up with TRBD2. Germline V gene sequence: CDR1 SGHTA, CDR2 FQGNSA. The CDR3 sequence is 15 residues long. V trimming: 5 bases; J trimming: 7 bases; junction bases outside the gene matches: 13. The CDR3 DNA follows: TGTGCCAGCAGCGCCCAGGCCGGGGGGGCCAGGGAGCAGTACTTC. Its protein product is CASSAQAGGAREQYF.

The CDR3 region has the DNA TGTGCCAGCAGTTTTGCGCGGGAGACCCAGTACTTC. Translated: CASSFARETQYF. The chain employs TRBV7-8 and TRBJ2-5; no firm D call. The germline CDR1 and CDR2 sequences are SGHVS and FQNEAQ. The CDR3 runs 12 residues. V was clipped by 6 bases and J by 5 bases, with 10 bases between them.

J is TRBJ2-2 and V is TRBV3-1 (or the pseudogene TRBV3-2), with D unresolved. This CDR3 has 19 residues. Trimming shortened V by 5 bases and J by 5 bases, and 27 bases separated the two germline ends. Per the germline V gene, CDR1 is LGHDT and CDR2 is YNNKEL (reference sequence). CDR3 protein: CASSKSLTEPPVVTGELFF. CDR3 in DNA: TGTGCCAGCAGCAAATCCCTGACTGAGCCCCCTGTGGTGACCGGGGAGCTGTTTTTT.

The J gene is TRBJ2-7, the V gene TRBV24-1, with D possibly being TRBD1 (6 bases). The germline V and J ends were trimmed by 0 bases and 2 bases, with 13 bases remaining between them. Per the germline V gene, CDR1 is KGHDR and CDR2 is SFDVKD. The length of the CDR3 is 16 residues. The CDR3 sequence is CATSDLRPRQAYEQYF. For the CDR3, the DNA is TGTGCCACCAGTGATTTGCGCCCCAGACAGGCCTACGAGCAGTACTTC.